These 26 T cell receptor beta chains came from one sample sequenced in a study of CD8 T cells in Susac syndrome. An amount of RNA that ranged from 0.5 to 1 ug was reverse transcribed with random hexamers. TCRdb fed the immunoSEQ multiplex PCR reads into MiXCR, producing one record per CDR3 protein. The sample contains about 300,000 distinct CDR3 sequences, about 91% of which appear only once. The sample taken for sequencing was CD8+ T cells from PBMCs. These receptors originate from a human donor with multiple sclerosis.

The V call is TRBV19, the J call TRBJ2-4; the D gene is possibly TRBD2 (6 bases). Germline V gene data show CDR1 as LNHDA and CDR2 as SQIVND (reference sequence). The CDR3 is made up of 15 amino acids. V was clipped by 5 bases and J by 0 bases, with 11 bases between them. The CDR3: CASSGTDLAKNIQYF. CDR3 nucleotides: TGTGCCAGTAGTGGGACTGATCTAGCCAAAAACATTCAGTACTTC.

This clonotype was counted only a few times. The chain joins TRBV12-3 or TRBV12-4 to TRBJ2-1; D may match TRBD1 or TRBD2 (5 bases each). Trimming shortened V by 5 bases and J by 9 bases, and 8 bases separated the two germline ends. There are 11 residues in the CDR3. CDR3 DNA: TGTGCCAGCAGTCCAGGGACTGAGCAGTTCTTC. Encoded protein: CASSPGTEQFF.

The chain employs TRBV3-1 and TRBJ1-2, with D possibly TRBD1 on 5 matching bases. Germline-derived CDR1 and CDR2 are LGHDT and YNNKEL (reference sequence). The V end was cut by 0 bases, the J end by 5 bases, with 16 bases between. This CDR3 is built from 16 residues. The CDR3 nucleotides are TGTGCCAGCAGCCAAGATTTAGCAGGGTATTGGTATGGCTACACCTTC. Translation: CASSQDLAGYWYGYTF.

The rearrangement uses TRBV4-3 and TRBJ1-2; D might be TRBD1 (5 bases). Germline-derived CDR1 and CDR2 are LGHNA and YSLEER. V shed 0 bases and J shed 5 bases, with 16 bases lying between them. CDR3 size: 16 residues. The CDR3 loop reads CASSQDGGGVWYGYTF. The CDR3 DNA follows: TGCGCCAGCAGCCAAGATGGTGGGGGGGTTTGGTATGGCTACACCTTC.

The rearrangement joins TRBV6-5 to TRBJ2-7; 8 nucleotides match TRBD1. The J segment lost 9 bases and the V segment lost 4 bases, leaving 11 bases of the junction unmatched. The CDR3 has 14 residues. CDR1 and CDR2 from the germline V gene are MNHEY and SVGAGI. The CDR3 sequence is CASSSGTGPFGQYF. The CDR3 DNA reads TGTGCCAGCAGTTCCGGGACAGGTCCGTTCGGGCAGTACTTC.

This clonotype is a singleton in its sample. V and J are TRBV7-8 and TRBJ1-4; D remains ambiguous. V lost 2 bases, J lost 6 bases, and 7 bases lay in between. CDR3 length equals 13 residues. CDR1 is SGHVS and CDR2 is FQNEAQ in the germline V gene. In DNA, the CDR3 is TGTGCCAGCAGCTTATTTACCGATGAAAAACTGTTTTTT. Its translation is CASSLFTDEKLFF. The full variable domain, its missing parts supplied by reference TRBV7-8 and TRBJ1-4, is GAGVSQSPRYKVAKRGQDVALRCDPISGHVSLFWYQQALGQGPEFLTYFQNEAQLDKSGLPSDRFFAERPEGSVSTLKIQRTQQEDSAVYLCASSLFTDEKLFFGSGTQLSVL.

The chain has TRBV7-9 and TRBJ1-1; no firm D call. Germline V gives CDR1 SEHNR, CDR2 FQNEAQ (reference sequence). Trimming removed 4 bases from V and 1 base from J, with 13 bases in between. The CDR3 sequence is 15 residues long. The CDR3 loop reads CASSSSGTGNTEAFF. The CDR3 DNA reads as TGTGCCAGCAGCTCCTCCGGCACGGGGAACACTGAAGCTTTCTTT.

The chain links TRBV27 to TRBJ2-7, with TRBD1 matching 8 bases. J gave up 3 bases and V 2 bases, and 9 bases lay outside the gene matches. From germline, CDR1 is MNHEY and CDR2 SMNVEV (reference sequence). The CDR3 contains 16 residues. The CDR3 here is CASSLLAGTGIYEQYF. Written as DNA, the CDR3 is TGTGCCAGCAGTTTACTAGCCGGGACAGGAATCTACGAGCAGTACTTC.

This clonotype was observed once. This rearrangement joins TRBV6-5 to TRBJ1-2; no clear D gene. There are 13 residues in the CDR3. CDR1 and CDR2 from the germline V gene are MNHEY and SVGAGI. V was cut by 6 bases and J by 4 bases, with 12 bases left in between. CDR3 sequence reads: CASSDQTLYGYTF. The CDR3 region has the DNA TGTGCCAGCAGCGACCAGACCCTCTATGGCTACACCTTC.

The rearrangement uses TRBV15 and TRBJ2-1; 15 bases match TRBD2. There are 19 residues in the CDR3. With 1 base clipped from V and 7 bases from J, the junction kept 11 bases outside the gene matches. Looked up from germline, CDR1 is LNHNV and CDR2 is YYDKDF (reference sequence). CDR3 coding DNA: TGTGCCACCAGCAGAGTGGGCCGGACTAGCGGGGGGGTATGGAATGAGCAGTTCTTC. The encoded protein is CATSRVGRTSGGVWNEQFF.

The J gene is TRBJ1-1, the V gene TRBV19; D gene ambiguous. The CDR3 is made up of 12 amino acids. Germline V lookup: CDR1 LNHDA, CDR2 SQIVND (reference sequence). Trimming took off 3 bases at V and 1 base at J, with 3 bases between the two ends. The chain's CDR3 is CASSIGNTEAFF. DNA for the CDR3: TGTGCCAGTAGTATCGGGAACACTGAAGCTTTCTTT.

The chain links TRBV25-1 to TRBJ2-7; D is possibly TRBD1 (6 bases). This CDR3 comprises 13 residues. Germline CDR1 reads MGHDK; CDR2 reads SYGVNS. The V end was cut by 4 bases, the J end by 5 bases, with 12 bases between. Here the CDR3 reads CASSAGGIDEQYF. DNA for the CDR3: TGTGCCAGCAGTGCTGGGGGCATCGACGAGCAGTACTTC.

V usage is TRBV9 and J usage is TRBJ1-1; the D is unclear. Germline-derived CDR1 and CDR2 are SGDLS and YYNGEE. V lost 3 bases and J 2 bases, leaving 14 bases between the germline ends. This CDR3 has 15 amino acids. For the CDR3, the DNA is TGTGCCAGCAGCGCCTCGGATCCTATAAACACTGAAGCTTTCTTT. This gives the protein CASSASDPINTEAFF.

The J gene is TRBJ2-3, the V gene TRBV27, with 10 bases aligning to TRBD2. The CDR3 contains 17 residues. Germline values: CDR1 MNHEY, CDR2 SMNVEV (reference sequence). V gave up 6 bases and J gave up 2 bases; unmatched junction bases: 11. The CDR3: CASRPLGLAEPTDTQYF. Written as DNA, the CDR3 is TGTGCCAGCAGACCGCTAGGACTAGCGGAACCCACAGATACGCAGTATTTT.

The chain joins TRBV29-1 to TRBJ2-7; D unclear. Per the germline V gene, CDR1 is SQVTM and CDR2 is ANQGSEA. The germline V and J ends were trimmed by 2 bases and 9 bases, with 8 bases remaining between them. This CDR3 comprises 10 residues. Written as DNA, the CDR3 is TGCAGCGTTGAATGGGGTGGGCAGTACTTC. Protein sequence: CSVEWGGQYF.

The chain employs TRBV7-3 and TRBJ2-2, with TRBD1 matching 7 bases. V trimming: 1 base; J trimming: 6 bases; junction bases outside the gene matches: 5. CDR1 SGHTA and CDR2 FQGTGA come from the germline V gene. The CDR3 sequence is 15 residues long. CDR3 sequence: CASSLIPGQAGELFF. The DNA for the CDR3 is TGTGCCAGCAGCTTAATTCCCGGACAGGCCGGGGAGCTGTTTTTT.

The chain joins TRBV29-1 to TRBJ2-1; no clear D. The V gene's germline CDR1 is SQVTM and CDR2 ANQGSEA. The V gene lost 7 bases and the J gene lost 8 bases, with 9 bases spanning the gap. This CDR3 comprises 10 residues. The CDR3 loop reads CSAVDDEQFF. The CDR3 nucleotides are TGCAGCGCCGTAGACGATGAGCAGTTCTTC.

This clonotype was found once. The V gene is TRBV12-3 or TRBV12-4, the J gene TRBJ2-3; D remains ambiguous. The CDR3 consists of 15 residues. Trimming removed 8 bases at V and 2 bases at J, with 17 bases between. The CDR3 nucleotides read TGTGCCAGCCGCAAGGCCTTCGGAGCCACAGATACGCAGTATTTT. Its protein product is CASRKAFGATDTQYF.

The rearrangement uses TRBV24-1 and TRBJ1-2; D is undetermined. V was cut by 6 bases and J by 2 bases, with 6 bases left in between. From germline, CDR1 is KGHDR and CDR2 SFDVKD. This CDR3 has 12 residues. The CDR3 spells CATSSGNYGYTF. In nucleotides, the CDR3 is TGTGCCACCAGTTCCGGGAACTATGGCTACACCTTC.

The chain joins TRBV29-1 to TRBJ2-7; TRBD1 is a possible D gene (6 bases). Germline V gives CDR1 SQVTM, CDR2 ANQGSEA. The CDR3 covers 15 residues. Trimming shortened V by 1 base and J by 3 bases, and 16 bases separated the two germline ends. The DNA of the CDR3 is TGCAGCGTTGAAGGGTTGGCAGGGGCTTTCTACGAGCAGTACTTC. The encoded protein is CSVEGLAGAFYEQYF.

The DNA for the CDR3 is TGTGCCAGCAGTGACCCAGGACAGCCATACGAGCAGTACTTC. Its translation: CASSDPGQPYEQYF. The chain combines TRBV6-4 with TRBJ2-7; perhaps TRBD1 as D (6 bases). The V end lost 2 bases, the J end lost 4 bases, and 12 bases lay between the germline ends. The CDR3 covers 14 residues. Germline lookup yields CDR1 MRHNA and CDR2 SNTAGT.

The rearrangement links TRBV20-1 to TRBJ1-2, with D perhaps matching TRBD1 (5 bases). This CDR3 spans 17 amino acids. V shed 0 bases and J shed 2 bases, with 19 bases lying between them. Germline V CDR1 and CDR2: DFQATT, SNEGSKA (reference sequence). For the CDR3, the DNA is TGCAGTGCTAGAGAAATCCGAGCACGCCGGGGGAACTATGGCTACACCTTC. Amino acid sequence: CSAREIRARRGNYGYTF.

The V call is TRBV9, the J call TRBJ1-2, with D perhaps matching TRBD1 (5 bases). Trimming left V 4 bases short and J 4 bases short, with 17 bases between. Germline CDR1 is SGDLS and CDR2 is YYNGEE. This CDR3 spans 15 amino acids. The CDR3, as DNA: TGTGCCAGCAGCTTAACCTCCGGAGGGACCTATGGCTACACCTTC. It is translated as CASSLTSGGTYGYTF.

The chain has TRBV27 and TRBJ2-6, with D possibly TRBD1 on 5 matching bases. Trimming cost V 1 base and J 1 base, with 8 bases left between them. CDR3 length: 16 residues. Germline loops: CDR1 MNHEY, CDR2 SMNVEV (reference sequence). CDR3 in amino acids: CASSLLGVSGANVLTF. CDR3 nucleotides: TGTGCCAGCAGTTTATTAGGGGTTTCTGGGGCCAACGTCCTGACTTTC.

CDR3 nucleotides: TGTGCCAGTAGTCCTTCGACTAGCGCGTACGAGCAGTACTTC. Protein product: CASSPSTSAYEQYF. J is TRBJ2-7 and V is TRBV19, with 8 bases aligning to TRBD2. The CDR3 contains 14 residues. The trim removed 5 bases at V and 4 bases at J, leaving 7 bases unmatched. Germline CDR1 and CDR2: LNHDA and SQIVND (reference sequence).

The chain carries TRBV24-1 and TRBJ1-2, with a weak D call TRBD1 (6 bases). This CDR3 has 17 amino acids. The V end was cut by 3 bases, the J end by 0 bases, with 16 bases between. Germline lookup yields CDR1 KGHDR and CDR2 SFDVKD. The CDR3 DNA follows: TGTGCCACCAGTGATACGGAGGGGGAACCGCCTAACTATGGCTACACCTTC. Protein sequence: CATSDTEGEPPNYGYTF.